The 22 T cell receptor beta chains listed next were all sequenced from one sample in a study of T cell repertoires in cytomegalovirus infection. TCRdb ran MiXCR on the reads and lists one entry per CDR3 protein. Here the sample spans under 350,000 distinct CDR3 sequences, roughly a fifth being singletons. The antigens these receptors bind are not known. The specimen comprised cultured PBMCs, sampled from culture after CMV antigen stimulation. The source is a human donor in good health (CMV status not recorded). Some clones in this sample may be carry-over from other donors' samples.

This clonotype has a count of ten or more. The V and J genes are TRBV7-2 and TRBJ2-3; 9 positions agree with TRBD2. Germline-derived CDR1 and CDR2 are SGHTA and FQGNSA. This CDR3 comprises 16 residues. V was pared by 3 bases and J by 5 bases, with 9 bases of the junction left unmatched. The CDR3 sequence: CASSFGWREGVDTQYF. The CDR3, as DNA: TGTGCCAGCAGCTTTGGTTGGCGGGAGGGCGTAGATACGCAGTATTTT.

V usage is TRBV28 and J usage is TRBJ1-1; TRBD1 is a possible D gene (5 bases). The germline V gene has CDR1 MDHEN and CDR2 SYDVKM. The CDR3 is 12 residues long. Trimming took 9 bases from V and 5 from J, leaving 13 bases between them. CDR3 DNA sequence: TGTGCCAGTTACCAGGGTAGGACTGAAGCTTTCTTT. Residues: CASYQGRTEAFF.

J is TRBJ2-1 and V is TRBV15; 10 bases fit TRBD1. V lost 3 bases to trimming and J lost 5 bases; unmatched junction nucleotides: 7. The germline gives CDR1 LNHNV, CDR2 YYDKDF (reference sequence). This CDR3 is 16 amino acids long. The CDR3, as DNA: TGTGCCACCAGCAGTTGGGACAGGGGAATGGACAATGAGCAGTTCTTC. Residues: CATSSWDRGMDNEQFF.

This clonotype was seen ten or more times. The V and J genes are TRBV7-2 and TRBJ2-7; maybe TRBD2 (6 bases). In germline, CDR1 is SGHTA, CDR2 FQGNSA. This CDR3 comprises 14 residues. V dropped 5 bases and J dropped 1 base, with 12 bases sitting between them. CDR3 DNA sequence: TGTGCCAGCAGCCGGTTGGGGACTTCCTACGAGCAGTACTTC. This translates into CASSRLGTSYEQYF.

The chain joins TRBV28 to TRBJ2-7; D remains ambiguous. The CDR3 is 13 residues long. Germline-derived CDR1 and CDR2 are MDHEN and SYDVKM. Between the trimmed V and J ends, which lost 6 bases and 4 bases, there was a span of 13 bases. CDR3 residues: CASSRRARYEQYV. The CDR3 coding sequence is TGTGCCAGCAGCCGAAGGGCTAGGTACGAGCAGTACGTC.

Only a few counts were recorded for this clonotype. This chain uses TRBV7-3 with TRBJ2-5; tentative D call: TRBD2 (5 bases). The CDR3 is 13 residues long. Germline V CDR1 and CDR2: SGHTA, FQGTGA. The V end lost 8 bases, the J end lost 5 bases, and 15 bases lay between the germline ends. The DNA for the CDR3 is TGTGCCAGCTCCTCGGTAAGGGAGGAGACCCAGTACTTC. This codes for CASSSVREETQYF.

This chain connects TRBV20-1 to TRBJ2-7; TRBD2 matches at 10 bases. With V trimmed by 3 bases and J by 4 bases, 3 bases remained unmatched. Germline values: CDR1 DFQATT, CDR2 SNEGSKA (reference sequence). This CDR3 is 13 amino acids long. The CDR3 bases are TGCAGTGCTAGCGTACTAGCGGGATACGAGCAGTACTTC. The encoded protein is CSASVLAGYEQYF.

The sample holds many counts of this clonotype. The chain has TRBV4-1 and TRBJ2-1, with 11 bases identical to TRBD2. CDR3 size: 16 residues. J lost 4 bases, V lost 1 base, and 3 bases had no gene match. Per the germline V gene, CDR1 is MGHRA and CDR2 is YSYEKL. As DNA, the CDR3 is TGCGCCAGCAGCCAAGTTAGCGGGAGGGCTTACAATGAGCAGTTCTTC. Its protein is CASSQVSGRAYNEQFF.

As regards this clonotype: Possible read error: a much larger clone is one base away. V usage is TRBV7-2 and J usage is TRBJ2-1, with 10 positions matching TRBD2. CDR3 length: 15 residues. Germline-derived CDR1 and CDR2 are SGHTA and FQGNSA. The trim removed 4 bases at V and 7 bases at J, leaving 7 bases unmatched. CDR3 residues: CASSSVAGGGNEQFF. The CDR3 nucleotides read TGTGCCAGCAGCTCAGTAGCGGGGGGAGGGAATGAGCAGTTCTTC.

The table lists this clonotype with many counts. This chain connects TRBV7-9 to TRBJ1-1, with a possible D match to TRBD1 (5 bases). The germline V gene encodes CDR1 SEHNR and CDR2 FQNEAQ (reference sequence). V lost 0 bases and J lost 11, with 22 bases in between. The CDR3 length is 16 residues. The CDR3 coding sequence is TGTGCCAGCAGCTTAGCGGCTGGGACGATATCTCATGGGGCTTTCTTT. Translation: CASSLAAGTISHGAFF.

The table lists this clonotype with a few counts. The V and J genes are TRBV18 and TRBJ2-2; 12 nucleotides align to TRBD2. Looked up from germline, CDR1 is KGHSH and CDR2 is LQKENI. The CDR3 extends over 17 amino acids. The junction had 0 bases not matched to a gene; V was cut back by 1 base and J by 0 bases. CDR3 bases: TGTGCCAGCTCACCACGGACTAGCGGGACGAACACCGGGGAGCTGTTTTTT. It translates to CASSPRTSGTNTGELFF.

V is TRBV30 and J is TRBJ2-5; TRBD2 aligns across 12 bases. CDR3 length: 14 amino acids. CDR1 is GTSNPN and CDR2 is SVGIG in the germline V gene (reference sequence). V shed 5 bases and J 4 bases; nucleotides not matched to a gene: 5. The CDR3 DNA follows: TGTGCCTGGCAAGGACTAGCGGGAAGAGAGACCCAGTACTTC. Translated, it gives CAWQGLAGRETQYF.

This clonotype was detected many times. This chain links TRBV6-1 with TRBJ1-3, with D maybe TRBD1 (5 bases). This CDR3 has 15 amino acids. From germline, CDR1 is MNHNS and CDR2 SASEGT. V was cut by 5 bases and J by 0 bases, with 11 bases left in between. CDR3 region: CASSMTGTSGNTIYF. Here the CDR3 DNA reads TGTGCCAGCAGTATGACTGGGACCTCTGGAAACACCATATATTTT.

CDR3 protein: CASSLGSGGAYSNQPQHF. CDR3 DNA: TGTGCCAGCAGCTTGGGTTCAGGGGGCGCTTATAGCAATCAGCCCCAGCATTTT. J is TRBJ1-5 and V is TRBV5-5, with TRBD1 matching over 8 bases. This CDR3 has 18 amino acids. Germline CDR1 reads SGHKS; CDR2 reads YYEKEE (reference sequence). V lost 0 bases, J lost 0 bases, and 8 bases stayed unmatched.

The sample holds many counts of this clonotype. This rearrangement joins TRBV7-2 to TRBJ2-2; 13 nucleotides match TRBD2. Trimming removed 4 bases from V and 2 bases from J; junction bases left unmatched: 1. The germline V gene has CDR1 SGHTA and CDR2 FQGNSA. The CDR3 runs 16 residues. Here the CDR3 reads CASSSGLAGNTGELFF. Written as DNA, the CDR3 is TGTGCCAGCAGCTCGGGACTAGCGGGAAACACCGGGGAGCTGTTTTTT.

The V and J genes are TRBV7-8 and TRBJ2-2; the match to TRBD2 covers 8 bases. V trimming: 8 bases; J trimming: 7 bases; junction bases outside the gene matches: 3. The CDR3 runs 12 residues. Germline assignment: CDR1 SGHVS and CDR2 FQNEAQ. CDR3 protein: CASLREVGELFF. The CDR3 nucleotides read TGTGCCAGCCTGCGGGAGGTCGGGGAGCTGTTTTTT.

This clonotype was counted only a few times. The CDR3 sequence: CASSLVRGFGETQYF. Written as DNA, the CDR3 is TGTGCCAGCAGCTTGGTGCGAGGTTTCGGAGAGACCCAGTACTTC. V usage is TRBV7-2 and J usage is TRBJ2-5; no clear D. The CDR3 loop spans 15 amino acids. Germline V gene sequence: CDR1 SGHTA, CDR2 FQGNSA. V lost 3 bases and J 4 bases, leaving 15 bases between the germline ends.

There are a few counts of this clonotype. The chain is built from TRBV11-2 and TRBJ2-6; D ambiguous. Germline CDR1 SGHAT, CDR2 FQNNGV. V lost 2 bases and J 0 bases, leaving 17 bases between the germline ends. This CDR3 spans 19 amino acids. The CDR3 nucleotides are TGTGCCAGCAGCTTAATGTCGGGCTTACCCGGCTCTGGGGCCAACGTCCTGACTTTC. Translating it yields CASSLMSGLPGSGANVLTF.

The genes are TRBV6-7 and TRBJ2-1, with D perhaps matching TRBD1 or TRBD2 (5 bases each). TRBV6-7 is an open reading frame, and its role is uncertain. This CDR3 spans 16 amino acids. Trimming shortened V by 0 bases and J by 5 bases, and 14 bases separated the two germline ends. This CDR3 reads CASSYSGPACNNEQFF. The DNA for the CDR3 is TGTGCCAGCAGTTACTCGGGACCAGCATGCAACAATGAGCAGTTCTTC.

This rearrangement joins TRBV7-8 to TRBJ2-1; perhaps TRBD2 as D (5 bases). Trimming took 4 bases from V and 6 from J, leaving 7 bases between them. Looked up from germline, CDR1 is SGHVS and CDR2 is FQNEAQ. The CDR3 covers 12 residues. CDR3 DNA sequence: TGTGCCAGCAGCTCGGGGTTCAATGAGCAGTTCTTC. It codes for CASSSGFNEQFF.

This clonotype showed up many times. This chain links TRBV7-2 with TRBJ1-1, with TRBD1 identical over 8 bases. Germline-derived CDR1 and CDR2 are SGHTA and FQGNSA. CDR3 length: 13 amino acids. With V trimmed by 5 bases and J by 6 bases, 5 bases remained unmatched. The CDR3 reads CASSPDRVAEAFF. The CDR3 DNA reads as TGTGCCAGCAGCCCGGACAGGGTAGCTGAAGCTTTCTTT. The full variable domain, rest sourced from reference TRBV7-2 and TRBJ1-1, is GAGVSQSPSNKVTEKGKDVELRCDPISGHTALYWYRQSLGQGLEFLIYFQGNSAPDKSGLPSDRFSAERTGGSVSTLTIQRTQQEDSAVYLCASSPDRVAEAFFGQGTRLTVV.

The genes are TRBV18 and TRBJ2-5; 13 bases are shared with TRBD2. Germline CDR1 KGHSH, CDR2 LQKENI. V gave up 1 base and J gave up 3 bases; unmatched junction bases: 2. CDR3 length: 16 amino acids. The CDR3 sequence: CASSPRLAGGEETQYF. DNA of the CDR3: TGTGCCAGCTCACCACGACTAGCGGGAGGCGAAGAGACCCAGTACTTC. The full variable domain, its missing parts supplied by reference TRBV18 and TRBJ2-5, is NAGVMQNPRHLVRRRGQEARLRCSPMKGHSHVYWYRQLPEEGLKFMVYLQKENIIDESGMPKERFSAEFPKEGPSILRIQQVVRGDSAAYFCASSPRLAGGEETQYFGPGTRLLVL.